This is a list of T cell receptor beta chains from one sample in a study of regulatory T cells in long-lasting Graves disease. TCRdb re-called the multiplex PCR reads with MiXCR, one entry per CDR3 protein. This sample has about 620,000 distinct CDR3 sequences; 15% to 20% occur once, and the top ten carry roughly 18%. This same sample was also taken into another study, of T cells in Graves' hyperthyroidism and ophthalmopathy.

The starting material was peripheral blood mononuclear cells (PBMCs), obtained at new diagnosis, from a patient treated with antithyroid drugs. These receptors all stem from a woman under 40 with Graves disease. The CDR3 runs from the conserved cysteine through the conserved F or W. A D gene is named only where the DNA matches it firmly. Clone size, where shown, is once, few, many, or a class for clones that have expanded.

J gene: TRBJ2-3
V gene: TRBV28
D gene: TRBD2
clone size: few
CDR3 DNA: TGTGCCAGTCGCACTAGCGACCGTAGAAGTGGCACAGATACGCAGTATTTT
CDR3 protein: CASRTSDRRSGTDTQYF

J gene: TRBJ2-7
V gene: TRBV5-6
D gene: TRBD1
clone size: -
CDR3 DNA: TGTGCCAGCAGCTTGTATGGGACAGGGGGTTTCCCCTACGAGCAGTACTTC
CDR3 protein: CASSLYGTGGFPYEQYF

J gene: TRBJ1-1
V gene: TRBV30
D gene: -
clone size: many
CDR3 DNA: TGTGCCTGGAGGTCACAGACGAACACTGAAGCTTTCTTT
CDR3 protein: CAWRSQTNTEAFF

J gene: TRBJ2-3
V gene: TRBV30
D gene: TRBD2
clone size: -
CDR3 DNA: TGTGCCTGGAGAGGCGGGAGGGCCCGAAACACAGATACGCAGTATTTT
CDR3 protein: CAWRGGRARNTDTQYF

J gene: TRBJ2-7
V gene: TRBV4-1
D gene: TRBD2
clone size: -
CDR3 DNA: TGCGCCAGCAGCCAAGATTTCCGGGAGGGCGGCGAGCAGTACTTC
CDR3 protein: CASSQDFREGGEQYF

J gene: TRBJ2-1
V gene: TRBV2
D gene: -
clone size: many
CDR3 DNA: TGTGCCAGCAGTGAGTTCGAGGGTTTCTACAATGAGCAGTTCTTC
CDR3 protein: CASSEFEGFYNEQFF

J gene: TRBJ1-5
V gene: TRBV28
D gene: TRBD1
clone size: many
CDR3 DNA: TGTGCCAGCAGCCCAGCGGGGACAGGGAGCAATCAGCCCCAGCATTTT
CDR3 protein: CASSPAGTGSNQPQHF

J gene: TRBJ2-7
V gene: TRBV27
D gene: -
clone size: -
CDR3 DNA: TGTGCCAGCAGTTTATTATCTGGGGGCGAGCAGTACTTC
CDR3 protein: CASSLLSGGEQYF

J gene: TRBJ1-2
V gene: TRBV20-1
D gene: -
clone size: many
CDR3 DNA: TGCAGTGCTAGACCCCAGGGCCCTAACTATGGCTACACCTTC
CDR3 protein: CSARPQGPNYGYTF

J gene: TRBJ2-2
V gene: TRBV4-2
D gene: TRBD2
clone size: -
CDR3 DNA: TGTGCCAGCAGCCCTCGACTAGCGGGAGGACTAATGGGCGGGGAGCTGTTTTTT
CDR3 protein: CASSPRLAGGLMGGELFF

J gene: TRBJ2-7
V gene: TRBV27
D gene: -
clone size: few
CDR3 DNA: TGTGCCAGCGGGCGTACAGGGCTTCCTGGCGAGCAGTACTTC
CDR3 protein: CASGRTGLPGEQYF

J gene: TRBJ1-2
V gene: TRBV5-1
D gene: -
clone size: many
CDR3 DNA: TGCGCCAGTCACGATGGGGATAACTATGGCTACACCTTC
CDR3 protein: CASHDGDNYGYTF

J gene: TRBJ1-2
V gene: TRBV9
D gene: -
clone size: -
CDR3 DNA: TGTGCCAGCAGCGTATTGGGGCAGGGAGAAGGCTACACCTTC
CDR3 protein: CASSVLGQGEGYTF

J gene: TRBJ2-6
V gene: TRBV24-1
D gene: -
clone size: -
CDR3 DNA: TGTGCCACCAGTGCACGGACTGGGGCCAACGTCCTGACTTTC
CDR3 protein: CATSARTGANVLTF

J gene: TRBJ1-1
V gene: TRBV30
D gene: -
clone size: -
CDR3 DNA: TGTGCCTGGAGTGTCAAGGGACGGATGAACACTGAAGCTTTCTTT
CDR3 protein: CAWSVKGRMNTEAFF

J gene: TRBJ2-7
V gene: TRBV7-2
D gene: -
clone size: few
CDR3 DNA: TGTGCCAGCAGCGCCCGAGGAGGGGTCGAGCAGTACTTC
CDR3 protein: CASSARGGVEQYF

J gene: TRBJ2-3
V gene: TRBV6-2/TRBV6-3
D gene: -
clone size: few
CDR3 DNA: TGTGCCAGCAGTGAATACAGGGCCACAGATACGCAGTATTTT
CDR3 protein: CASSEYRATDTQYF

J gene: TRBJ2-1
V gene: TRBV18
D gene: -
clone size: many
CDR3 DNA: TGTGCCAGCTCACCGTCGGCGGCCTACAATGAGCAGTTCTTC
CDR3 protein: CASSPSAAYNEQFF

J gene: TRBJ2-1
V gene: TRBV20-1
D gene: TRBD2
clone size: few
CDR3 DNA: TGCAGTGCTAGAGATGGGACTAGCTTCTACAATGAGCAGTTCTTC
CDR3 protein: CSARDGTSFYNEQFF

J gene: TRBJ2-7
V gene: TRBV19
D gene: -
clone size: -
CDR3 DNA: TGTGCCAGTAGTATAGATGAGGGCTCCTACGAGCAGTACTTC
CDR3 protein: CASSIDEGSYEQYF

J gene: TRBJ1-5
V gene: TRBV28
D gene: TRBD1
clone size: many
CDR3 DNA: TGTGCCAGCAGTTTGGCGGACAGGGGTCAGCCCCAGCATTTT
CDR3 protein: CASSLADRGQPQHF

J gene: TRBJ2-5
V gene: TRBV25-1
D gene: TRBD1
clone size: many
CDR3 DNA: TGTGCCACGCGGGACAGGGGGTTCGGGACCCAGTACTTC
CDR3 protein: CATRDRGFGTQYF

J gene: TRBJ1-6
V gene: TRBV20-1
D gene: TRBD1
clone size: many
CDR3 DNA: TGCAGTGCTAGAGACACAGGGGTGCTTCGGTCACCCCTCCACTTT
CDR3 protein: CSARDTGVLRSPLHF

J gene: TRBJ2-2
V gene: TRBV24-1
D gene: -
clone size: few
CDR3 DNA: TGTGCCACCAGTGACGGAAACACCGGGGAGCTGTTTTTT
CDR3 protein: CATSDGNTGELFF

J gene: TRBJ1-2
V gene: TRBV19
D gene: -
clone size: once
CDR3 DNA: TGTGCCAGTAGTACCCAAACCGCGGGCAACTATGGCTACACCTTC
CDR3 protein: CASSTQTAGNYGYTF

J gene: TRBJ2-7
V gene: TRBV24-1
D gene: TRBD1
clone size: -
CDR3 DNA: TGTGCCACCAGTGATGGGGGGACAGGGGGAAACTACGAGCAGTACTTC
CDR3 protein: CATSDGGTGGNYEQYF

J gene: TRBJ2-3
V gene: TRBV28
D gene: TRBD2
clone size: -
CDR3 DNA: TGTGCCAGCGAAGAGGGACTAGGTACAGATACGCAGTATTTT
CDR3 protein: CASEEGLGTDTQYF

J gene: TRBJ1-3
V gene: TRBV18
D gene: -
clone size: -
CDR3 DNA: TGTGCCAGCTCACTAGGACACGAGAGCTCTGGAAACACCATATATTTT
CDR3 protein: CASSLGHESSGNTIYF

J gene: TRBJ2-2
V gene: TRBV7-2
D gene: -
clone size: few
CDR3 DNA: TGTGCCAGCAGATTAAATGTCCTGGGAAACACCGGGGAGCTGTTTTTT
CDR3 protein: CASRLNVLGNTGELFF

J gene: TRBJ2-1
V gene: TRBV5-5
D gene: TRBD1
clone size: -
CDR3 DNA: TGTGCCAGCAGATATACTCAAGAGGGCAGGGGGCAAGATGAGCAGTTCTTC
CDR3 protein: CASRYTQEGRGQDEQFF

J gene: TRBJ2-1
V gene: TRBV20-1
D gene: TRBD2
clone size: -
CDR3 DNA: TGCAGTGCTAGAGATCTGAACAGATCTCCAGTGGGCGGGAGGGCCTCCTACAATGAGCAGTTCTTC
CDR3 protein: CSARDLNRSPVGGRASYNEQFF

J gene: TRBJ1-5
V gene: TRBV28
D gene: -
clone size: many
CDR3 DNA: TGTGCCACGAGCCGCCGGGGCCTAACCCCCCAGCATTTT
CDR3 protein: CATSRRGLTPQHF

J gene: TRBJ1-1
V gene: TRBV20-1
D gene: -
clone size: many
CDR3 DNA: TGCAGTGCTAGGGGGTACACTGAAGCTTTCTTT
CDR3 protein: CSARGYTEAFF

J gene: TRBJ1-5
V gene: TRBV30
D gene: -
clone size: many
CDR3 DNA: TGTGCCTGGAGTATGACAGGTTTGGACAATCAGCCCCAGCATTTT
CDR3 protein: CAWSMTGLDNQPQHF

J gene: TRBJ1-2
V gene: TRBV27
D gene: -
clone size: many
CDR3 DNA: TGTGCCAGCAGCGGACAGTCTAACTATGGCTACACCTTC
CDR3 protein: CASSGQSNYGYTF

J gene: TRBJ2-3
V gene: TRBV6-4
D gene: TRBD1
clone size: -
CDR3 DNA: TGTGCCAGCAGACTCCGACAGGGGGCAGATACGCAGTATTTT
CDR3 protein: CASRLRQGADTQYF

J gene: TRBJ1-1
V gene: TRBV28
D gene: -
clone size: many
CDR3 DNA: TGTGCCAGCAGCCAGGGAATTGAAGCTTTCTTT
CDR3 protein: CASSQGIEAFF

J gene: TRBJ1-5
V gene: TRBV28
D gene: TRBD1
clone size: many
CDR3 DNA: TGTGCCAGCAGTTCCGGACAGGTCCGCAATCAGCCCCAGCATTTT
CDR3 protein: CASSSGQVRNQPQHF

J gene: TRBJ1-3
V gene: TRBV5-1
D gene: -
clone size: few
CDR3 DNA: TGCGCCAGCAGCTTACTGGGACTGCCAAACACCATATATTTT
CDR3 protein: CASSLLGLPNTIYF

J gene: TRBJ2-1
V gene: TRBV19
D gene: TRBD1
clone size: -
CDR3 DNA: TGTGCCAGCAACAAAGGACAGGTTTACAATGAGCAGTTCTTC
CDR3 protein: CASNKGQVYNEQFF

J gene: TRBJ1-3
V gene: TRBV6-1
D gene: TRBD1
clone size: -
CDR3 DNA: TGTGCCAGCAGCCGCCCCCCCCGGGACAGGCCACCCCGCTCTGGAAACACCATATATTTT
CDR3 protein: CASSRPPRDRPPRSGNTIYF

J gene: TRBJ2-2
V gene: TRBV5-1
D gene: TRBD2
clone size: many
CDR3 DNA: TGCGCCAGCAGCACTGTACCCGGACTAGCAAACACCGGGGAGCTGTTTTTT
CDR3 protein: CASSTVPGLANTGELFF

J gene: TRBJ2-1
V gene: TRBV7-9
D gene: -
clone size: few
CDR3 DNA: TGTGCCAGCAGCTTACGTTCGGGAGCTGAGCAGTTCTTC
CDR3 protein: CASSLRSGAEQFF

J gene: TRBJ1-5
V gene: TRBV28
D gene: TRBD1
clone size: few
CDR3 DNA: TGTGCCAGCAGTTTATACCTCGGAACAGGGGATGGTCAGCCCCAGCATTTT
CDR3 protein: CASSLYLGTGDGQPQHF

J gene: TRBJ2-7
V gene: TRBV10-1
D gene: -
clone size: few
CDR3 DNA: TGCGCCAGCGGCCCGGGCCTCTACGAGCAGTACTTC
CDR3 protein: CASGPGLYEQYF

J gene: TRBJ2-3
V gene: TRBV19
D gene: -
clone size: -
CDR3 DNA: TGTGCCAGTAGTATGAACAGGTTCACAGATACGCAGTATTTT
CDR3 protein: CASSMNRFTDTQYF

J gene: TRBJ2-1
V gene: TRBV20-1
D gene: TRBD2
clone size: few
CDR3 DNA: TGCAGTGCTGACGGGGGACTAGCGGGAGGGAACTCCTACAATGAGCAGTTCTTC
CDR3 protein: CSADGGLAGGNSYNEQFF

J gene: TRBJ1-3
V gene: TRBV7-2
D gene: -
clone size: few
CDR3 DNA: TGTGCCAGCAGGGGGGGAACAGGGCGGGGTGGAAACACCATATATTTT
CDR3 protein: CASRGGTGRGGNTIYF

J gene: TRBJ1-5
V gene: TRBV28
D gene: -
clone size: many
CDR3 DNA: TGTGCCAGCAGTTTAAAGGAGGGATTTTATAGCAATCAGCCCCAGCATTTT
CDR3 protein: CASSLKEGFYSNQPQHF

J gene: TRBJ2-5
V gene: TRBV5-1
D gene: -
clone size: few
CDR3 DNA: TGCGCCAGCAGCCCTGGACAGGGAGGGCAAGAGACCCAGTACTTC
CDR3 protein: CASSPGQGGQETQYF

J gene: TRBJ2-1
V gene: TRBV28
D gene: TRBD2
clone size: many
CDR3 DNA: TGTGCCAGCCTCCCACCGGGAAGACTAGCGGGGCCCCACAATGAGCAGTTCTTC
CDR3 protein: CASLPPGRLAGPHNEQFF

J gene: TRBJ1-2
V gene: TRBV15
D gene: -
clone size: many
CDR3 DNA: TGTGCCACCAGCAGGTGGGGACCCGTCTATGGCTACACCTTC
CDR3 protein: CATSRWGPVYGYTF